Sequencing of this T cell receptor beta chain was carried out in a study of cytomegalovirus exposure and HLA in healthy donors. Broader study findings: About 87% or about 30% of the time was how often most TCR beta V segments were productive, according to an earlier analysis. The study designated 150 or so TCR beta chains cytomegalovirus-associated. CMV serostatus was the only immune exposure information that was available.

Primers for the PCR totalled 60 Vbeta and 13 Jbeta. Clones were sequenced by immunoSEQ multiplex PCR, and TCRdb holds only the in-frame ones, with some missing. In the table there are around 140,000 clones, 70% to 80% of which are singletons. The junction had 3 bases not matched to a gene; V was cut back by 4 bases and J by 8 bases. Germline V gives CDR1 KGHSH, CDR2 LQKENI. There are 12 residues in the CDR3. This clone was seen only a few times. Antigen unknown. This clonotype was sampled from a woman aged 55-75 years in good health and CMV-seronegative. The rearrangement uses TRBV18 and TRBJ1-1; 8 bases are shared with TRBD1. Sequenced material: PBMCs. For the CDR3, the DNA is TGTGCCAGCTCACTAGGGACAGGCGAAGCTTTCTTT. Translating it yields CASSLGTGEAFF. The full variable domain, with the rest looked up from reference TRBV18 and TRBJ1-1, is NAGVMQNPRHLVRRRGQEARLRCSPMKGHSHVYWYRQLPEEGLKFMVYLQKENIIDESGMPKERFSAEFPKEGPSILRIQQVVRGDSAAYFCASSLGTGEAFFGQGTRLTVV.